The rows below give T cell receptor beta chains drawn from one sample of a study of spatial heterogeneity in lung cancer. TCRdb called the 5' RACE reads again in MiXCR, with one record for every CDR3 protein. Among 1,500 to 2,000 distinct CDR3 sequences listed, roughly a sixth were seen once. The source material was PBMCs, sampled at surgery. These receptors were taken from a male donor with early-stage non-small cell lung cancer. CDR3s include the opening cysteine and the closing phenylalanine or tryptophan. The order of the fields is V gene, D gene, clone size, J gene, CDR3 DNA, CDR3 protein. The D gene is left open where the match is weak. For some rows the clone size is stated as once, few or many, or as a class when expanded; others skip it.

V gene: TRBV2; D gene: TRBD1; clone size: many; J gene: TRBJ2-7; CDR3 DNA: TGTGCCAGCAGTGAAGAGCCCGGGACAGAGACGTACGAGCAGTACTTC; CDR3 protein: CASSEEPGTETYEQYF
V gene: TRBV19; D gene: -; clone size: few; J gene: TRBJ2-2; CDR3 DNA: TGTGCCACCACCGGGCCGAAATACACCGGGGAGCTGTTTTTT; CDR3 protein: CATTGPKYTGELFF
V gene: TRBV5-1; D gene: -; clone size: few; J gene: TRBJ2-5; CDR3 DNA: TGCGCCAGCAGCTCAGGAGGTTCCGTCAGCGGGGAGACCCAGTACTTC; CDR3 protein: CASSSGGSVSGETQYF
V gene: TRBV20-1; D gene: TRBD1; clone size: many; J gene: TRBJ1-4; CDR3 DNA: TGCAGTCTGAGGGGGCTGGGGGAAAAACTGTTTTTT; CDR3 protein: CSLRGLGEKLFF
V gene: TRBV12-3/TRBV12-4; D gene: -; clone size: few; J gene: TRBJ1-1; CDR3 DNA: TGTGCCAGCAGAGCGGAACAGGGATCGGGCACTGAAGCTTTCTTT; CDR3 protein: CASRAEQGSGTEAFF
V gene: TRBV5-1; D gene: -; clone size: medium-sized; J gene: TRBJ2-1; CDR3 DNA: TGCGCCAGCAGCTTGCTTCTAGACAATGAGCAGTTCTTC; CDR3 protein: CASSLLLDNEQFF
V gene: TRBV28; D gene: TRBD1; clone size: medium-sized; J gene: TRBJ2-7; CDR3 DNA: TGTGCCAGCAGTTTTACAGGGGGTTCCTACGAGCAGTACTTC; CDR3 protein: CASSFTGGSYEQYF
V gene: TRBV27; D gene: TRBD1; clone size: -; J gene: TRBJ1-5; CDR3 DNA: TGTGCCAGCAGTTCCGAGGGGGCGGGCAATCAGCCCCAGCATTTT; CDR3 protein: CASSSEGAGNQPQHF
V gene: TRBV20-1; D gene: -; clone size: -; J gene: TRBJ2-3; CDR3 DNA: TGCAGTGCTAGTCGGGCCATCACAGATACGCAGTATTTT; CDR3 protein: CSASRAITDTQYF
V gene: TRBV19; D gene: -; clone size: -; J gene: TRBJ2-3; CDR3 DNA: TGTGCCAGTAGGGAGGCGGGAGATACGCAGTATTTT; CDR3 protein: CASREAGDTQYF
V gene: TRBV18; D gene: -; clone size: medium-sized; J gene: TRBJ1-1; CDR3 DNA: TGTGCCAGCTCACCCGGCCAGTACACTGAAGCTTTCTTT; CDR3 protein: CASSPGQYTEAFF
V gene: TRBV19; D gene: -; clone size: medium-sized; J gene: TRBJ1-5; CDR3 DNA: TGTGCCAGTAGTATGGTGGGAGGCAATCAGCCCCAGCATTTT; CDR3 protein: CASSMVGGNQPQHF
V gene: TRBV7-9; D gene: -; clone size: medium-sized; J gene: TRBJ2-2; CDR3 DNA: TGTGCCAGCAGCCCTGGCCCCTTAAGGGAGCTGTTTTTT; CDR3 protein: CASSPGPLRELFF
V gene: TRBV5-8; D gene: TRBD1; clone size: few; J gene: TRBJ2-7; CDR3 DNA: TGTGCCAGCAGCTTGGGGGACAGTGCCTACGAGCAGTACTTC; CDR3 protein: CASSLGDSAYEQYF
V gene: TRBV10-1; D gene: TRBD1; clone size: medium-sized; J gene: TRBJ2-6; CDR3 DNA: TGCGCCAGCAGTAACAGGGGGTCTGGGGCCAACGTCCTGACTTTC; CDR3 protein: CASSNRGSGANVLTF
V gene: TRBV5-1; D gene: -; clone size: -; J gene: TRBJ2-1; CDR3 DNA: TGCGCCAGCAGCTTAGAGGGGCCGAGCTCCTACAATGAGCAGTTCTTC; CDR3 protein: CASSLEGPSSYNEQFF
V gene: TRBV5-6; D gene: TRBD1; clone size: medium-sized; J gene: TRBJ1-5; CDR3 DNA: TGTGCCAGCAGCCGGCGGGCAGGGGGAAACTATCAGCCCCAGCATTTT; CDR3 protein: CASSRRAGGNYQPQHF
V gene: TRBV30; D gene: TRBD1; clone size: medium-sized; J gene: TRBJ1-1; CDR3 DNA: TGTGCCTGGAGTGTGACAGGGTCCGCTGAAGCTTTCTTT; CDR3 protein: CAWSVTGSAEAFF
V gene: TRBV7-2; D gene: -; clone size: many; J gene: TRBJ1-4; CDR3 DNA: TGTGCCAGCAGACCCCAGGGCTTTGTAACTAATGAAAAACTGTTTTTT; CDR3 protein: CASRPQGFVTNEKLFF
V gene: TRBV4-2; D gene: -; clone size: medium-sized; J gene: TRBJ2-2; CDR3 DNA: TGTGCCAGCAGCCGCCAGGGGGAGGGCCGGGCCGGGGAGCTGTTTTTT; CDR3 protein: CASSRQGEGRAGELFF
V gene: TRBV24-1; D gene: -; clone size: -; J gene: TRBJ2-3; CDR3 DNA: TGTGCCACCAGTGGTGCGGGGACAGATACGCAGTATTTT; CDR3 protein: CATSGAGTDTQYF
V gene: TRBV6-2/TRBV6-3; D gene: -; clone size: -; J gene: TRBJ2-2; CDR3 DNA: TGTGCCATCCAGAGGGCGTCAGGGGAGGCCGGGGAGCTGTTTTTT; CDR3 protein: CAIQRASGEAGELFF
V gene: TRBV7-9; D gene: TRBD2; clone size: -; J gene: TRBJ2-2; CDR3 DNA: TGTGCCAGCAGCAGCGGGGACGTAACGAACACCGGGGAGCTGTTTTTT; CDR3 protein: CASSSGDVTNTGELFF
V gene: TRBV7-2; D gene: -; clone size: -; J gene: TRBJ1-5; CDR3 DNA: TGTGCCAGCAGCGTGGGGCCCGGGAGCAATCAGCCCCAGCATTTT; CDR3 protein: CASSVGPGSNQPQHF
V gene: TRBV4-2; D gene: -; clone size: medium-sized; J gene: TRBJ2-1; CDR3 DNA: TGTGCCAGCAGCCAAGATTCCCGGGAGTTTGGTGAGCAGTTCTTC; CDR3 protein: CASSQDSREFGEQFF
V gene: TRBV5-1; D gene: TRBD1; clone size: medium-sized; J gene: TRBJ1-1; CDR3 DNA: TGCGCCAGCAGCAACCGACAGGGGAACACTGAAGCTTTCTTT; CDR3 protein: CASSNRQGNTEAFF
V gene: TRBV7-2; D gene: -; clone size: medium-sized; J gene: TRBJ2-5; CDR3 DNA: TGTGCCAGCAGCTTATCCAGGGGAGAGACCCAGTACTTC; CDR3 protein: CASSLSRGETQYF
V gene: TRBV23-1; D gene: TRBD1; clone size: medium-sized; J gene: TRBJ2-4; CDR3 DNA: TGCGCCCTCCGGACAGGGAAAGCCAAAAACATTCAGTACTTC; CDR3 protein: CALRTGKAKNIQYF